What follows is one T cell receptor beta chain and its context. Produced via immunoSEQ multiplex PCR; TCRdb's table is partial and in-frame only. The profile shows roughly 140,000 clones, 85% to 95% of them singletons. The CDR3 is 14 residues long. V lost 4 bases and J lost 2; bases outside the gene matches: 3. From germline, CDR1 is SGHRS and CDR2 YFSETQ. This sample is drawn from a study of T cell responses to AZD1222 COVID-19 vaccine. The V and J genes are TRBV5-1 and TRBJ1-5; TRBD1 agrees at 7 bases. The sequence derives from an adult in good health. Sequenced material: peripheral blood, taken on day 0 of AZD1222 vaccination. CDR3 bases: TGCGCCAGCAGCGGAGGGACAGGCAATCAGCCCCAGCATTTT. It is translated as CASSGGTGNQPQHF.